What follows are 31 T cell receptor beta chains derived from one specimen sequenced in a study of long-term antiretroviral therapy in people with HIV (dated by TCRdb to between 2021 and 2024). The immunoSEQ hsTCRB v3.0 assay was used at survey level resolution to sequence the TRB variable region. What TCRdb holds here is the immuneACCESS table cut down to in-frame rearrangements. Part of the clones is not present; checked against another copy, under half of the missing clones reflect an unresolved V gene, and the others are unexplained. This sample comprises 25,000 to 30,000 clones, about 82% of them detected only once. Around a tenth of the sample is in the top ten clones. This material consisted of unsorted PBMCs, taken 0.8 years before starting antiretroviral therapy. These receptors came from a man aged 18 to 30 with HIV.

Of note for this clone: Compared with germline, one end of the junction differs, possibly owing to a read error. This sequence joins TRBV2 and TRBJ1-2; 7 nucleotides match TRBD1. Germline V CDR1 and CDR2: SNHLY, FYNNEI. The CDR3 totals 10 residues. CDR3 in amino acids: CASSEAGQLF. The CDR3 DNA reads TGTGCCAGCAGTGAAGCGGGACAGCTCTTC.

The chain couples TRBV29-1 to TRBJ2-3; D is possibly TRBD2 (5 bases). The V and J ends lost 6 bases and 7 bases respectively, with 20 bases between them. Germline V gene lookup returns CDR1 SQVTM and CDR2 ANQGSEA. The CDR3 extends over 14 amino acids. CDR3: CSVGTSPPYNTQYF. The CDR3 nucleotides are TGCAGCGTAGGTACTAGTCCTCCCTACAATACGCAGTATTTT.

By share of the sample, this clone is medium-sized. The rearrangement joins TRBV5-4 to TRBJ1-1; D ambiguous. Germline loops: CDR1 SGHNT, CDR2 YYREEE (reference sequence). The CDR3 is made up of 13 amino acids. The V end lost 0 bases, the J end lost 2 bases, and 5 bases lay between the germline ends. The CDR3 spells CASSLDFNTEAFF. CDR3 nucleotides: TGTGCCAGCAGCTTGGACTTCAACACTGAAGCTTTCTTT.

The chain is built from TRBV6-5 and TRBJ2-4; 9 bases are shared with TRBD2. This CDR3 comprises 15 residues. Germline V gene sequence: CDR1 MNHEY, CDR2 SVGAGI. J lost 6 bases, V lost 0 bases, and 3 bases had no gene match. The CDR3 nucleotides read TGTGCCAGCAGTTACTCCAGCGGGGGGAGAAACATTCAGTACTTC. Protein product: CASSYSSGGRNIQYF.

The gene calls are TRBV7-2 and TRBJ2-7, with D unresolved. The germline V gene has CDR1 SGHTA and CDR2 FQGNSA. This CDR3 has 14 residues. The ends were cut back, 4 bases at V and 7 bases at J, with 17 bases in the middle. CDR3 in DNA: TGTGCCAGCAGCTACCTCGGCCGGGTGGGAGAGCAGTACTTC. This encodes CASSYLGRVGEQYF.

This chain uses TRBV5-4 with TRBJ2-2; no reliable D call. The V end was cut by 0 bases, the J end by 6 bases, with 12 bases between. Germline V lookup: CDR1 SGHNT, CDR2 YYREEE (reference sequence). The CDR3 contains 15 residues. The CDR3 sequence is CASSLESPPAGELFF. DNA of the CDR3: TGTGCCAGCAGCTTGGAGTCGCCTCCGGCCGGGGAGCTGTTTTTT. Full variable domain (missing parts from reference TRBV5-4 and TRBJ2-2): ETGVTQSPTHLIKTRGQQVTLRCSSQSGHNTVSWYQQALGQGPQFIFQYYREEENGRGNFPPRFSGLQFPNYSSELNVNALELDDSALYLCASSLESPPAGELFFGEGSRLTVL.

This chain uses TRBV13 with TRBJ2-2; 11 positions agree with TRBD2. With V trimmed by 0 bases and J by 6 bases, 0 bases remained unmatched. Germline V gene lookup returns CDR1 PRHDT and CDR2 FYEKMQ (reference sequence). The CDR3 runs to 15 residues. CDR3 coding DNA: TGTGCCAGCAGCTTAGGGACTAGCGGGGCCGGGGAGCTGTTTTTT. Translation gives CASSLGTSGAGELFF.

The chain has TRBV7-2 and TRBJ1-2; perhaps TRBD1 as D (5 bases). Germline V gives CDR1 SGHTA, CDR2 FQGNSA. The V end was cut by 8 bases, the J end by 1 base, with 17 bases between. The CDR3 totals 15 residues. CDR3 DNA sequence: TGTGCCAGCGCCGACCCCGGGGCATTTAACTATGGCTACACCTTC. It encodes CASADPGAFNYGYTF.

J is TRBJ1-4 and V is TRBV6-1; D gene uncertain. Deletions cut 8 bases from V and 4 bases from J, with 17 bases between. Per the germline V gene, CDR1 is MNHNS and CDR2 is SASEGT. The CDR3 length is 15 residues. The CDR3 nucleotides read TGTGCCAGCGGCGGGCGCGTGGGTTTTAATGAAAAACTGTTTTTT. Encoded protein: CASGGRVGFNEKLFF.

CDR3 residues: CASSQLTGTSYEQYF. CDR3 bases: TGTGCCAGCAGCCAACTCACAGGAACATCCTACGAGCAGTACTTC. The chain links TRBV4-2 to TRBJ2-7; TRBD1 is a possible D gene (5 bases). The germline CDR1 and CDR2 sequences are LGHNA and YNFKEQ. Trimming shortened V by 2 bases and J by 1 base, and 12 bases separated the two germline ends. CDR3 length: 15 residues.

The genes are TRBV7-6 and TRBJ2-7; D is perhaps TRBD1 or TRBD2 (5 bases each). Trimming pared 5 bases from V and 10 bases from J, leaving 12 bases between. Germline V gene sequence: CDR1 SGHVS, CDR2 FNYEAQ. The CDR3 is 11 residues long. The CDR3 DNA sequence: TGTGCCAGCAGCCCAGGTGGGGGACAGTACTTC. Amino acid sequence: CASSPGGGQYF.

The gene calls are TRBV29-1 and TRBJ2-3; 7 bases line up with TRBD1. Germline V gene lookup returns CDR1 SQVTM and CDR2 ANQGSEA. J lost 2 bases, V lost 7 bases, and 6 bases had no gene match. This CDR3 is 13 amino acids long. Here the CDR3 reads CSARDRNTDTQYF. The DNA for the CDR3 is TGCAGCGCCAGGGACAGAAACACAGATACGCAGTATTTT.

This clone was observed a single time. The V and J genes are TRBV6-5 and TRBJ2-6; D is unresolved. CDR1 and CDR2 from the germline V gene are MNHEY and SVGAGI. V lost 2 bases to trimming and J lost 2 bases, with 4 bases between them. The CDR3 is 14 residues long. The CDR3 DNA reads TGTGCCAGCAGTTACGGGACTGGGGCCAACGTCCTGACTTTC. Protein product: CASSYGTGANVLTF.

V gene TRBV19 combines with J gene TRBJ2-3; 11 bases line up with TRBD2. This CDR3 region has 16 residues. Germline V gives CDR1 LNHDA, CDR2 SQIVND (reference sequence). Losses at the gene ends were 4 bases for V and 1 base for J; bases not matched to a gene: 4. CDR3 coding DNA: TGTGCCAGTAGTACACTAGCGGGAGAGGGCACAGATACGCAGTATTTT. It is translated as CASSTLAGEGTDTQYF.

The chain links TRBV10-3 to TRBJ2-7; 10 bases align to TRBD1. CDR3 length: 14 residues. V dropped 6 bases and J dropped 5; count of bases not matched to a gene: 7. Germline CDR1 is ENHRY and CDR2 is SYGVKD. CDR3 amino acids: CAIRSRQGADEQYF. CDR3 sequence (DNA): TGTGCCATCAGATCACGACAGGGGGCCGACGAGCAGTACTTC.

The rearrangement uses TRBV6-5 and TRBJ1-2, with D unclear. There are 13 residues in the CDR3. Germline values: CDR1 MNHEY, CDR2 SVGAGI. Trimming left V 6 bases short and J 4 bases short, with 12 bases between. The CDR3 coding sequence is TGTGCCAGCAGACCCGGACGGGGCTATGGCTACACCTTC. Translating gives CASRPGRGYGYTF.

The chain has TRBV28 and TRBJ2-3; a weak D match, TRBD2 (6 bases). This CDR3 has 15 amino acids. Germline V gene sequence: CDR1 MDHEN, CDR2 SYDVKM. V was shortened by 6 bases and J by 0 bases, with 13 bases between the two germline ends. CDR3 residues: CASSEAGASTDTQYF. The DNA of the CDR3 is TGTGCCAGCAGCGAAGCGGGCGCTAGCACAGATACGCAGTATTTT. Supplemented by reference TRBV28 and TRBJ2-3, the full variable domain reads DVKVTQSSRYLVKRTGEKVFLECVQDMDHENMFWYRQDPGLGLRLIYFSYDVKMKEKGDIPEGYSVSREKKERFSLILESASTNQTSMYLCASSEAGASTDTQYFGPGTRLTVL.

The chain uses TRBV6-5 and TRBJ2-5; TRBD1 agrees at 9 bases. The ends lost 6 bases at V and 5 bases at J; junction bases unmatched: 7. Germline CDR1 reads MNHEY; CDR2 reads SVGAGI. This CDR3 has 14 amino acids. CDR3 amino acids: CASSSQGAMETQYF. CDR3 coding DNA: TGTGCCAGCAGCTCACAGGGGGCTATGGAGACCCAGTACTTC.

The chain carries TRBV27 and TRBJ1-2, with 11 bases aligning to TRBD1. The length of the CDR3 is 17 residues. Trimming removed 7 bases from V and 4 bases from J; junction bases left unmatched: 14. Looked up from germline, CDR1 is MNHEY and CDR2 is SMNVEV (reference sequence). CDR3 coding DNA: TGTGCCAGCACTGCATTAGGACAGGGGGCGCCCGGCTATGGCTACACCTTC. This sequence encodes CASTALGQGAPGYGYTF.

The chain is built from TRBV6-4 and TRBJ2-2; D unresolved. The germline V gene has CDR1 MRHNA and CDR2 SNTAGT. The germline V and J ends were trimmed by 7 bases and 2 bases, with 14 bases remaining between them. The CDR3 extends over 15 amino acids. DNA of the CDR3: TGTGCCAGCATGGAAAAGGCAGGCAACACCGGGGAGCTGTTTTTT. This translates into CASMEKAGNTGELFF.

The chain carries TRBV7-3 and TRBJ2-7; possibly TRBD2 for D (6 bases). The CDR3 has 13 amino acids. Trimming cost V 3 bases and J 3 bases, with 9 bases left between them. CDR1 is SGHTA and CDR2 is FQGTGA in the germline V gene. CDR3 in DNA: TGTGCCAGCAGCTTCGGGGGTGGCTACGAGCAGTACTTC. As protein: CASSFGGGYEQYF. The full variable domain, rest sourced from reference TRBV7-3 and TRBJ2-7, is GAGVSQTPSNKVTEKGKYVELRCDPISGHTALYWYRQSLGQGPEFLIYFQGTGAADDSGLPNDRFFAVRPEGSVSTLKIQRTERGDSAVYLCASSFGGGYEQYFGPGTRLTVT.

The sample holds a few counts of this clone. The chain carries TRBV28 and TRBJ2-7; tentative D call: TRBD1 (5 bases). This CDR3 is built from 14 residues. V dropped 5 bases and J dropped 3 bases, with 14 bases sitting between them. Germline V CDR1 and CDR2: MDHEN, SYDVKM. In nucleotides, the CDR3 is TGTGCCAGCAGTGAGGTGAAGGGGCACTACGAGCAGTACTTC. Amino acids: CASSEVKGHYEQYF.

The CDR3 spells CASSELGGHTPYNEQFF. CDR3 nucleotides: TGTGCCAGCAGTGAATTAGGGGGCCATACACCTTACAATGAGCAGTTCTTC. J is TRBJ2-1 and V is TRBV6-1, with 7 bases lining up with TRBD1. The V and J ends lost 2 bases and 4 bases, in that order; junction bases with no gene match: 11. CDR3 length equals 17 residues. Germline V gives CDR1 MNHNS, CDR2 SASEGT.

V usage is TRBV19 and J usage is TRBJ2-3; the D is unclear. Trimming took off 7 bases at V and 4 bases at J, with 15 bases between the two ends. From germline, CDR1 is LNHDA and CDR2 SQIVND (reference sequence). The CDR3 runs 14 residues. The CDR3 DNA reads TGTGCCAGTACCCCGAGACCCCTTGCAGATACGCAGTATTTT. This codes for CASTPRPLADTQYF.

This sequence joins TRBV4-1 and TRBJ2-2; the D is unclear. The CDR3 spans 15 residues. Looked up from germline, CDR1 is MGHRA and CDR2 is YSYEKL. Trimming removed 2 bases at V and 4 bases at J, with 11 bases between. The DNA for the CDR3 is TGCGCCAGCAGCCAACCAGTGCTCGGCACCGGGGAGCTGTTTTTT. Protein sequence: CASSQPVLGTGELFF.

A single count supports this clone. This rearrangement joins TRBV15 to TRBJ1-5, with D perhaps matching TRBD1 (6 bases). The CDR3 extends over 16 amino acids. CDR1 is LNHNV and CDR2 is YYDKDF in the germline V gene (reference sequence). Deletions cut 5 bases from V and 0 bases from J, with 14 bases between. Here the CDR3 reads CATSGVTGYSNQPQHF. The DNA of the CDR3 is TGTGCCACCAGCGGCGTGACAGGATATAGCAATCAGCCCCAGCATTTT.

The CDR3 DNA follows: TGCAGCGCCTGGACCCCAACGGGGACTGAAGCTTTCTTT. This gives the protein CSAWTPTGTEAFF. The chain uses TRBV29-1 and TRBJ1-1; D call uncertain. V was cut by 7 bases and J by 5 bases, with 17 bases left in between. The germline V gene encodes CDR1 SQVTM and CDR2 ANQGSEA. The CDR3 is 13 residues long. Combining the CDR3 with reference TRBV29-1 and TRBJ1-1 gives the whole variable domain SAVISQKPSRDICQRGTSLTIQCQVDSQVTMMFWYRQQPGQSLTLIATANQGSEATYESGFVIDKFPISRPNLTFSTLTVSNMSPEDSSIYLCSAWTPTGTEAFFGQGTRLTVV.

V usage is TRBV28 and J usage is TRBJ1-2; 9 positions match TRBD1. V lost 6 bases and J lost 2; bases outside the gene matches: 7. CDR1 and CDR2 from the germline V gene are MDHEN and SYDVKM. There are 15 residues in the CDR3. This CDR3 is CASSSGQGTNYGYTF. In DNA, the CDR3 is TGTGCCAGCAGCTCAGGACAGGGGACAAACTATGGCTACACCTTC.

J is TRBJ2-5 and V is TRBV29-1; D uncertain. The V end was cut by 7 bases, the J end by 2 bases, with 8 bases between. Germline V gene data show CDR1 as SQVTM and CDR2 as ANQGSEA. The CDR3 is 11 residues long. DNA for the CDR3: TGCAGCGGACTCATACAAGAGACCCAGTACTTC. It codes for CSGLIQETQYF.

This chain joins TRBV19 and TRBJ2-7, with a weak D call TRBD1 (6 bases). V lost 6 bases and J 3 bases, leaving 15 bases between the germline ends. The CDR3 loop spans 14 amino acids. Germline CDR1 and CDR2: LNHDA and SQIVND (reference sequence). Here the CDR3 reads CASRPTGKYYEQYF. CDR3 bases: TGTGCCAGTAGGCCAACAGGGAAATACTACGAGCAGTACTTC.

The chain is built from TRBV6-6 and TRBJ1-4; D gene unclear. V gave up 5 bases and J gave up 4 bases, with 14 bases separating them. Germline values: CDR1 MNHNY, CDR2 SVGAGI (reference sequence). The CDR3 spans 15 residues. The CDR3 spells CASSTGRRLNEKLFF. The CDR3 nucleotides are TGTGCCAGCAGTACCGGGCGTAGGCTTAATGAAAAACTGTTTTTT.